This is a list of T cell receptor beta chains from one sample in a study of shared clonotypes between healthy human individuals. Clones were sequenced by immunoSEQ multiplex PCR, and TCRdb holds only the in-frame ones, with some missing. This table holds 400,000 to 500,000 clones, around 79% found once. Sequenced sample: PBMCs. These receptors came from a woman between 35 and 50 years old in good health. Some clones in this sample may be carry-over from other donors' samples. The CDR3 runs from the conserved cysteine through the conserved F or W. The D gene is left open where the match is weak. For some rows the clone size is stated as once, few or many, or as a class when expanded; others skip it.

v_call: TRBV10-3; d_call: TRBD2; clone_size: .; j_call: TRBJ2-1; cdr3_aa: CASGLADEQFF; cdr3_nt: TGTGCCAGTGGACTAGCAGATGAGCAGTTCTTC
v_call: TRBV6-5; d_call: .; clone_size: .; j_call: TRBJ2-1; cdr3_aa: CASSSRGEQFF; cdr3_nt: TGTGCCAGCAGTTCCAGGGGCGAGCAGTTCTTC
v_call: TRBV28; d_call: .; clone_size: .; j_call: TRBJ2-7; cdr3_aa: CASSLLSGGTRYEQYF; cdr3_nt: TGTGCCAGCAGTTTACTCTCTGGCGGGACGCGATACGAGCAGTACTTC
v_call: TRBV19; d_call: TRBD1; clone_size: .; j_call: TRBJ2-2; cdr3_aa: CASSMHRGDGELFF; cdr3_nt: TGTGCCAGTAGTATGCACAGGGGGGACGGGGAGCTGTTTTTT
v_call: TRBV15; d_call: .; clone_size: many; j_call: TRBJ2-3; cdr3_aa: CATTPGMASTDTQYF; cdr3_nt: TGTGCCACCACTCCAGGGATGGCTAGCACAGATACGCAGTATTTT
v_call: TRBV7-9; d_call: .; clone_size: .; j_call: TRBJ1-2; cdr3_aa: CASSSPPTNYGYTF; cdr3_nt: TGTGCCAGCAGCTCCCCCCCCACTAACTATGGCTACACCTTC
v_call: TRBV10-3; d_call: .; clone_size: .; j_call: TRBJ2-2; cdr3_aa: CAISGGSGELFF; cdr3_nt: TGTGCCATCAGTGGTGGGTCCGGGGAGCTGTTTTTT
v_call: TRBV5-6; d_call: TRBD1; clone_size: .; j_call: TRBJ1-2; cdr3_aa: CASNRDRFYGYTF; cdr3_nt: TGTGCCAGCAACCGGGACAGGTTCTATGGCTACACCTTC
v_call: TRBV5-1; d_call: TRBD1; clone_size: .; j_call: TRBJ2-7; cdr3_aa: CASSGGTAYEQYF; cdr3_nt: TGCGCCAGCAGCGGTGGGACAGCTTACGAGCAGTACTTC
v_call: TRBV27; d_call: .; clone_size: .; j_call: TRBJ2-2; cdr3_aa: CASSLDGTNTGELFF; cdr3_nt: TGTGCCAGCAGTTTGGACGGAACGAACACCGGGGAGCTGTTTTTT
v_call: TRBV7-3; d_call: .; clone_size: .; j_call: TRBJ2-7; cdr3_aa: CASSLLLQGSEREQYF; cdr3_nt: TGTGCCAGCAGCTTACTCCTTCAGGGATCCGAGAGAGAGCAGTACTTC
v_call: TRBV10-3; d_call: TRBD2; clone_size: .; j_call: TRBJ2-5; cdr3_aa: CAISEGTSGREETQYF; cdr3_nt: TGTGCCATCAGCGAAGGGACTAGCGGGAGGGAAGAGACCCAGTACTTC
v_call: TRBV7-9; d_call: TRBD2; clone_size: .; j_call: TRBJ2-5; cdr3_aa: CASSPGLAGELTQYF; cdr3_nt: TGTGCCAGCAGCCCCGGACTAGCGGGGGAATTGACCCAGTACTTC
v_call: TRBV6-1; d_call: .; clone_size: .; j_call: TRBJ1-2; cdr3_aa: CASSEDGNYGYTF; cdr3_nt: TGTGCCAGCAGTGAGGACGGTAACTATGGCTACACCTTC
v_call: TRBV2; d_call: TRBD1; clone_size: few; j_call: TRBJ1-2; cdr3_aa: CASRTQGGGYTF; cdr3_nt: TGTGCCAGCAGAACCCAGGGGGGTGGCTACACCTTC
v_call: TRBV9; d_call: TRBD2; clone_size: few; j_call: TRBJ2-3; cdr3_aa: CASSVGASGSTDTQYF; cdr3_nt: TGTGCCAGCAGCGTAGGGGCTAGCGGTAGCACAGATACGCAGTATTTT
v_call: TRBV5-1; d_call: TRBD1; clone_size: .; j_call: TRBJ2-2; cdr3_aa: CASSSPFTPGQGTTGELFF; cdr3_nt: TGCGCCAGCAGTTCCCCCTTCACGCCGGGACAGGGTACCACCGGGGAGCTGTTTTTT
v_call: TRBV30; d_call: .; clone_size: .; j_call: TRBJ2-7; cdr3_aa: CAWSPGLGDEQYF; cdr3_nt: TGTGCCTGGAGCCCCGGGCTCGGCGACGAGCAGTACTTC
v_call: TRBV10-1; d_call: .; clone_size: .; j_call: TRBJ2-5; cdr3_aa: CASSESGDSIETQYF; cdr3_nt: TGCGCCAGCAGTGAGTCGGGAGACAGTATCGAGACCCAGTACTTC
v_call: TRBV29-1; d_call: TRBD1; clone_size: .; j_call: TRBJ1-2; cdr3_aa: CSVLGDRARANYGYTF; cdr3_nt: TGCAGCGTTTTGGGGGACAGGGCCCGAGCTAACTATGGCTACACCTTC
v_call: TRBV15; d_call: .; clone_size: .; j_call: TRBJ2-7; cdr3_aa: CATSRDLMTGGYEQYF; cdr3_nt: TGTGCCACCAGCAGAGATCTGATGACAGGAGGCTACGAGCAGTACTTC
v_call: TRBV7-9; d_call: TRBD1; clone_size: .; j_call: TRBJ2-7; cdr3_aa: CASSPRPGQAYEQYF; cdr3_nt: TGTGCCAGCAGCCCTAGACCGGGACAGGCTTACGAGCAGTACTTC
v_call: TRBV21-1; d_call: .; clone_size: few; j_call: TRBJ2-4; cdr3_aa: CASSAGQSFSHRYIQYF; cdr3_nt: TGTGCCAGCAGCGCCGGACAGTCCTTTAGCCATCGGTACATTCAGTACTTC
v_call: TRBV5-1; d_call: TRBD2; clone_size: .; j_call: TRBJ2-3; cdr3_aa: CASSLAGGPADTQYF; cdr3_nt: TGCGCCAGCAGCTTAGCGGGAGGGCCAGCAGATACGCAGTATTTT
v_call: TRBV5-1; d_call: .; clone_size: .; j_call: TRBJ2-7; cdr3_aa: CASSRWTGETYEQYF; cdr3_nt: TGCGCCAGCAGCCGATGGACTGGAGAGACCTACGAGCAGTACTTC
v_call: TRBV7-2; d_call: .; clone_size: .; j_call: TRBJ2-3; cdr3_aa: CASSPGPRDTQYF; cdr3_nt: TGTGCCAGCAGCCCTGGACCGAGAGATACGCAGTATTTT
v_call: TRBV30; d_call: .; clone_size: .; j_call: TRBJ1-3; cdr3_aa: CAWSPNLGNTIYF; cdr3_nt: TGTGCCTGGAGTCCAAACCTTGGAAACACCATATATTTT
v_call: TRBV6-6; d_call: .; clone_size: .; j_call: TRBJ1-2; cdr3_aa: CASTEVAYGYTF; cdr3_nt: TGTGCCAGCACCGAGGTAGCATATGGCTACACCTTC
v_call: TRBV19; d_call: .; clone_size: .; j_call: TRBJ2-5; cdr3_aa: CASGGRGVQETQYF; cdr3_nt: TGTGCCAGTGGGGGTCGAGGGGTGCAAGAGACCCAGTACTTC
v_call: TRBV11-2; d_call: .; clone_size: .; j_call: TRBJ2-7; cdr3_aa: CASSLEASTEYEQYF; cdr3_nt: TGTGCCAGCAGCTTAGAAGCCTCTACCGAATACGAGCAGTACTTC
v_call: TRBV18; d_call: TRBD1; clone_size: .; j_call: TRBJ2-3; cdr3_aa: CASSPGLDRAKQYF; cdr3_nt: TGTGCCAGCTCACCGGGACTGGACAGGGCTAAGCAGTATTTT
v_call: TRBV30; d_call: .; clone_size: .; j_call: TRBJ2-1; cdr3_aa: CAADGEQFF; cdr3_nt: TGTGCCGCAGACGGTGAGCAGTTCTTC
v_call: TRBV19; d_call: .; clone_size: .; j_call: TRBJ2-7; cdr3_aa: CASSISTELPYEQYF; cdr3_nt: TGTGCCAGTAGTATCTCTACCGAGTTACCCTACGAGCAGTACTTC
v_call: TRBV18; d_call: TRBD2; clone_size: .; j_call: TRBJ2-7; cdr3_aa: CASSPGTRDYEQYF; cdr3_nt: TGTGCCAGCTCCCCAGGGACTAGAGACTACGAGCAGTACTTC
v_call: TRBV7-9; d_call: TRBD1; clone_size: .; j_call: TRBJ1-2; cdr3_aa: CASSLGGQGGVFGYTF; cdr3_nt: TGTGCCAGCAGCTTAGGGGGACAGGGGGGAGTCTTTGGCTACACCTTC
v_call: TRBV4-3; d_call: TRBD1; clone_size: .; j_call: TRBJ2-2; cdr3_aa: CASSQQTGYNTGELFF; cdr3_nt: TGCGCCAGCAGCCAGCAGACAGGGTACAACACCGGGGAGCTGTTTTTT
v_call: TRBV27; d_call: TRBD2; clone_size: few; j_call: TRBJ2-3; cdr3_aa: CASQREGTDTQYF; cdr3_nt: TGTGCCAGCCAGCGGGAGGGCACAGATACGCAGTATTTT
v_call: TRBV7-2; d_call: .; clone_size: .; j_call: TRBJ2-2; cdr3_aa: CASSSMTGNTGELFF; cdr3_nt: TGTGCCAGCAGCTCGATGACAGGGAACACCGGGGAGCTGTTTTTT
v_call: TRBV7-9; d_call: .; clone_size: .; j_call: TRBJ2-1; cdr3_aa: CASRHRRGGNNEQFF; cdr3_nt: TGTGCCAGCAGACATCGCCGGGGCGGAAACAATGAGCAGTTCTTC
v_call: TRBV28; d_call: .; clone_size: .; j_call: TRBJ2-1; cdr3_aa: CASSPGGGSSYNEQFF; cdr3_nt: TGTGCCAGCAGTCCCGGTGGAGGGAGCTCCTACAATGAGCAGTTCTTC
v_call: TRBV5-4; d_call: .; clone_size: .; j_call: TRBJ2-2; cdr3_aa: CASSLYTNTGELFF; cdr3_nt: TGTGCCAGCAGCTTGTACACGAACACCGGGGAGCTGTTTTTT